A selection of T cell receptor beta chains follows, all from one sample in a study of T cell responses to AZD1222 COVID-19 vaccine. Produced via immunoSEQ multiplex PCR; TCRdb's table is partial and in-frame only. The top ten hold roughly 4.4% of the sample, which has roughly 160,000 clones, about 90% seen once. The specimen comprised peripheral blood, sampled on day 0 of MenACWY control vaccination. The origin of the receptors is an adult in good health. Each CDR3 is given with its conserved first and last residue. The order of the fields is D gene, V gene, J gene, clone size, CDR3 protein, CDR3 DNA. A D gene is named only where the DNA matches it firmly. The size of a clone is reported for some rows only, either as once, few or many, or as a class for expanded clones.

>TRBD1|TRBV19|TRBJ2-7|.
CASIGQGSYEQYF
TGTGCCAGTATTGGACAGGGGTCTTACGAGCAGTACTTC
>.|TRBV28|TRBJ2-5|.
CASSLDSTETQYF
TGTGCCAGCAGCCTCGACAGTACAGAGACCCAGTACTTC
>.|TRBV11-3|TRBJ1-1|.
CASSPGRGVGNTEAFF
TGTGCCAGCAGCCCAGGGAGGGGCGTTGGAAACACTGAAGCTTTCTTT
>.|TRBV7-4|TRBJ2-5|.
CASSLDGPSTQYF
TGTGCCAGCAGCTTAGACGGGCCATCCACCCAGTACTTC
>.|TRBV30|TRBJ2-6|.
CAWTTGVSGANVLTF
TGTGCCTGGACCACTGGGGTCTCTGGGGCCAACGTCCTGACTTTC
>.|TRBV11-2|TRBJ1-4|.
CASSDVPGTLQKLFF
TGTGCCAGCAGCGACGTCCCCGGGACTCTTCAAAAACTGTTTTTT
>.|TRBV28|TRBJ2-7|.
CASSLPGLGPYF
TGTGCCAGCAGTTTACCGGGGCTCGGGCCGTACTTC
>.|TRBV6-5|TRBJ1-3|.
CASQSWDRGNTIYF
TGTGCCAGTCAATCATGGGACCGGGGAAACACCATATATTTT
>.|TRBV6-1|TRBJ1-1|.
CASSEKTRREDTEAFF
TGTGCCAGCAGTGAGAAAACCAGGCGGGAAGACACTGAAGCTTTCTTT
>.|TRBV30|TRBJ2-3|once
CAWRGGLDTQYF
TGTGCCTGGAGAGGGGGATTGGATACGCAGTATTTT
>TRBD2|TRBV25-1|TRBJ2-3|.
CASSDQRLAGLDTQYF
TGTGCCAGCAGTGATCAGAGACTAGCGGGGTTGGATACGCAGTATTTT
>.|TRBV21-1|TRBJ1-2|once
CASSKGQQNYGYTF
TGTGCCAGCAGCAAAGGACAGCAAAACTATGGCTACACCTTC
>TRBD2|TRBV7-6|TRBJ2-1|.
CASSVDGLGHNEQFF
TGTGCCAGCAGCGTAGATGGACTAGGCCACAATGAGCAGTTCTTC
>.|TRBV19|TRBJ2-6|.
CASSRRADTGANVLTF
TGTGCCAGTAGTCGCAGGGCCGACACGGGGGCCAACGTCCTGACTTTC
>TRBD2|TRBV7-6|TRBJ2-3|.
CASSLSDGRPDTQYF
TGTGCCAGCAGCTTATCAGACGGGAGGCCAGATACGCAGTATTTT
>.|TRBV28|TRBJ2-5|.
CASSLEGRETQYF
TGTGCCAGCAGTTTAGAAGGGAGGGAGACCCAGTACTTC
>.|TRBV2|TRBJ1-1|.
CASNPRSNTEAFF
TGTGCCAGCAATCCCCGGTCTAACACTGAAGCTTTCTTT
>TRBD2|TRBV6-2/TRBV6-3|TRBJ2-7|.
CASSYRGTSGPEQYF
TGTGCCAGCAGTTACCGGGGGACTAGCGGGCCCGAGCAGTACTTC